These 24 T cell receptor beta chains came from one sample sequenced in a study of CD8 T cells in Susac syndrome. An input of about 0.45 to 1 ug of RNA was subjected to reverse transcription using random hexamers. TCRdb called the immunoSEQ multiplex PCR reads again in MiXCR, with one record for every CDR3 protein. The sample records around 140,000 distinct CDR3 sequences, 80% being singletons. Input material: CD8+ T cells from PBMCs. Receptors were obtained from a human donor with multiple sclerosis.

The gene calls are TRBV5-1 and TRBJ2-3, with TRBD2 matching 12 bases. Germline CDR1 is SGHRS and CDR2 is YFSETQ. V lost 1 base to trimming and J lost 0 bases; unmatched junction nucleotides: 6. This CDR3 spans 18 amino acids. CDR3: CASSLKLAGGQSTDTQYF. The CDR3 DNA reads TGCGCCAGCAGCTTGAAACTAGCGGGGGGCCAAAGCACAGATACGCAGTATTTT. Using reference TRBV5-1 and TRBJ2-3 for the parts outside the CDR3, the full variable domain is KAGVTQTPRYLIKTRGQQVTLSCSPISGHRSVSWYQQTPGQGLQFLFEYFSETQRNKGNFPGRFSGRQFSNSRSEMNVSTLELGDSALYLCASSLKLAGGQSTDTQYFGPGTRLTVL.

As to this clonotype: At one of its ends the junction is not consistent with the germline gene, which may arise from a read error. V is TRBV4-1 and J is TRBJ2-3, with D possibly being TRBD1 (6 bases). The CDR3 runs to 16 residues. CDR1 and CDR2 from the germline V gene are MGHRA and YSYEKL. The CDR3 DNA reads as TGCGCCAGCGGCCATGACACAGGGTACGTTGGAGATACGCAGTATTTT. Its translation is CASGHDTGYVGDTQYF.

Only a few counts were recorded for this clonotype. The V and J genes are TRBV27 and TRBJ2-2; possible D gene TRBD2, 6 bases. The CDR3 spans 14 residues. In germline, CDR1 is MNHEY, CDR2 SMNVEV (reference sequence). V lost 4 bases, J lost 6 bases, and 12 bases lay in between. This CDR3 reads CASSSGGVPGELFF. The CDR3 bases are TGTGCCAGCAGTTCTGGAGGGGTCCCCGGGGAGCTGTTTTTT.

The V call is TRBV30, the J call TRBJ2-7, with 9 bases that match TRBD1. J lost 6 bases, V lost 3 bases, and 9 bases had no gene match. This CDR3 has 14 amino acids. Looked up from germline, CDR1 is GTSNPN and CDR2 is SVGIG (reference sequence). CDR3 sequence: CAWRPQQGAAEQYV. The CDR3 DNA reads TGTGCCTGGAGACCCCAACAGGGGGCGGCCGAGCAGTACGTC.

In this sample, this clonotype turned up once. The rearrangement joins TRBV3-1 to TRBJ2-5; 8 nucleotides align to TRBD1. CDR3 length: 15 residues. V shed 1 base and J 5 bases; nucleotides not matched to a gene: 6. In germline, CDR1 is LGHDT, CDR2 YNNKEL (reference sequence). CDR3 region: CASSQGTGNLETQYF. The CDR3 DNA sequence: TGTGCCAGCAGCCAAGGGACAGGGAATCTGGAGACCCAGTACTTC.

The chain links TRBV5-1 to TRBJ2-1; D is unresolved. V lost 1 base to trimming and J lost 1 base, with 9 bases between them. Germline loops: CDR1 SGHRS, CDR2 YFSETQ. The CDR3 contains 15 residues. The CDR3 region is CASSLSTVSYNEQFF. For the CDR3, the DNA is TGCGCCAGCAGCTTGAGTACAGTTTCCTACAATGAGCAGTTCTTC.

This clonotype was picked up a small number of times. V gene TRBV4-2 combines with J gene TRBJ1-4; tentative D call: TRBD1 (5 bases). There are 13 residues in the CDR3. Between the trimmed V and J ends, which lost 8 bases and 7 bases, there was a span of 14 bases. Per the germline V gene, CDR1 is LGHNA and CDR2 is YNFKEQ. CDR3 region: CASGVGGVEKLFF. In nucleotides, the CDR3 is TGTGCCAGCGGGGTCGGAGGGGTTGAAAAACTGTTTTTT.

This chain joins TRBV7-9 and TRBJ2-5; D gene uncertain. Between the trimmed V and J ends, which lost 2 bases and 7 bases, there was a span of 20 bases. The CDR3 is 16 amino acids. Germline V gene sequence: CDR1 SEHNR, CDR2 FQNEAQ (reference sequence). The CDR3 spells CASSLNRAGPSGTQYF. The CDR3, as DNA: TGTGCCAGCAGCTTAAACCGCGCAGGACCATCCGGGACCCAGTACTTC.

The chain links TRBV7-8 to TRBJ2-7, with D possibly TRBD2 on 7 matching bases. Germline-derived CDR1 and CDR2 are SGHVS and FQNEAQ. There are 16 residues in the CDR3. Trimming cost V 0 bases and J 7 bases, with 19 bases left between them. The CDR3 loop is CASSLAGSTGGREQYV. For the CDR3, the DNA is TGTGCCAGCAGCTTAGCTGGAAGTACGGGGGGCCGTGAGCAGTACGTC.

This chain links TRBV5-1 with TRBJ2-1, with a weak D call TRBD1 (6 bases). This CDR3 is built from 13 residues. The germline V gene encodes CDR1 SGHRS and CDR2 YFSETQ. V dropped 0 bases and J dropped 10 bases, with 11 bases sitting between them. CDR3 sequence reads: CASSLGDRREQFF. In DNA, the CDR3 is TGCGCCAGCAGCTTGGGAGACAGGAGAGAGCAGTTCTTC.

The V call is TRBV6-4, the J call TRBJ1-5; 9 bases map to TRBD1. The CDR3 runs to 14 residues. CDR1 MRHNA and CDR2 SNTAGT come from the germline V gene. Trimming took 2 bases from V and 4 from J; bases not matched to a gene: 0. The CDR3 spells CASSDGTGNQPQHF. CDR3 DNA: TGTGCCAGCAGTGACGGGACAGGGAATCAGCCCCAGCATTTT.

The CDR3 protein is CASSGLGTDLNTEAFF. The CDR3 region has the DNA TGTGCCAGCAGCGGCTTAGGGACAGATTTGAACACTGAAGCTTTCTTT. The chain couples TRBV5-4 to TRBJ1-1, with TRBD1 matching 7 bases. This CDR3 has 16 amino acids. Per germline, CDR1 SGHNT and CDR2 YYREEE (reference sequence). J gave up 0 bases and V 4 bases, and 9 bases lay outside the gene matches.

The V call is TRBV2, the J call TRBJ2-3; 8 bases map to TRBD1. V was clipped by 3 bases and J by 4 bases; unmatched bases: 9. CDR3 length: 16 residues. Germline V gene sequence: CDR1 SNHLY, CDR2 FYNNEI. The CDR3 nucleotides read TGTGCCAGCAGTGAGGGGGCAGGGGGCGCATCAGATACGCAGTATTTT. Translated: CASSEGAGGASDTQYF.

V and J are TRBV20-1 and TRBJ1-6; 7 nucleotides match TRBD1. Germline-derived CDR1 and CDR2 are DFQATT and SNEGSKA (reference sequence). After removal of 4 bases from V and 11 bases from J, the junction contained 8 bases not matched to a gene. The CDR3 extends over 13 amino acids. CDR3 in amino acids: CSAIDREKPPLHF. The CDR3 DNA follows: TGCAGTGCTATCGACAGGGAAAAACCACCCCTCCACTTT.

The CDR3 protein is CASSGGFGEQYF. CDR3 DNA sequence: TGTGCCAGTAGCGGGGGTTTTGGCGAGCAGTACTTC. This chain joins TRBV19 and TRBJ2-7, with D possibly TRBD2 on 6 matching bases. CDR3 length: 12 amino acids. The V gene's germline CDR1 is LNHDA and CDR2 SQIVND (reference sequence). Deletions cut 6 bases from V and 6 bases from J, with 12 bases between.

J is TRBJ2-1 and V is TRBV28, with D maybe TRBD2 (6 bases). Trimming pared 5 bases from V and 6 bases from J, leaving 11 bases between. This CDR3 is built from 13 residues. Per germline, CDR1 MDHEN and CDR2 SYDVKM. DNA of the CDR3: TGTGCCAGCAGTACGACTAGATCCAATGAGCAGTTCTTC. As protein: CASSTTRSNEQFF.

The V and J genes are TRBV20-1 and TRBJ2-1; 12 bases map to TRBD2. The germline V gene has CDR1 DFQATT and CDR2 SNEGSKA (reference sequence). V lost 0 bases and J lost 8; bases outside the gene matches: 11. The CDR3 has 17 amino acids. The CDR3 spells CSARDRRAASGRDEQFF. In nucleotides, the CDR3 is TGCAGTGCTAGAGACCGAAGGGCCGCTAGCGGGAGGGATGAGCAGTTCTTC.

The chain is built from TRBV3-1 and TRBJ2-7, with 9 bases lining up with TRBD1. The CDR3 extends over 14 amino acids. Germline-derived CDR1 and CDR2 are LGHDT and YNNKEL (reference sequence). V gave up 4 bases and J gave up 3 bases; unmatched junction bases: 4. The CDR3 sequence: CASSRDRGDYEQYF. The CDR3 bases are TGTGCCAGCAGCCGAGACAGGGGGGACTACGAGCAGTACTTC.

The chain couples TRBV7-9 to TRBJ1-6; D unresolved. Germline CDR1 and CDR2: SEHNR and FQNEAQ (reference sequence). V lost 1 base to trimming and J lost 5 bases, with 15 bases between them. The CDR3 contains 17 residues. The CDR3 region is CASSLELGSLNNSPLHF. CDR3 DNA: TGTGCCAGCAGCTTAGAGTTGGGCAGCCTTAATAATTCACCCCTCCACTTT.

This sequence joins TRBV2 and TRBJ2-7; D not resolved. The CDR3 sequence is 15 residues long. Germline V gene lookup returns CDR1 SNHLY and CDR2 FYNNEI. The V and J ends lost 9 bases and 5 bases respectively, with 23 bases between them. The CDR3 here is CASANPLTSWNEQYF. DNA of the CDR3: TGTGCCAGTGCTAACCCCCTTACCTCGTGGAACGAGCAGTACTTC.

This chain links TRBV12-3 or TRBV12-4 with TRBJ2-3; D remains unclear. The ends were cut back, 5 bases at V and 1 base at J, with 10 bases in the middle. This CDR3 comprises 14 residues. The CDR3 loop reads CASSDEHRTDTQYF. In DNA form, the CDR3 reads TGTGCCAGCAGTGACGAACACCGCACAGATACGCAGTATTTT.

This chain uses TRBV6-2 or TRBV6-3 with TRBJ2-3; no definite D call. Germline values: CDR1 MNHEY, CDR2 SVGEGT. Trimming left V 6 bases short and J 8 bases short, with 21 bases between. The CDR3 is 15 residues long. As DNA, the CDR3 is TGTGCCAGCAGCCCCAGCCGGACCCTGAGATTTACGCAGTATTTT. Its translation: CASSPSRTLRFTQYF.

V and J are TRBV24-1 and TRBJ2-1, with 9 bases aligning to TRBD1. After removal of 3 bases from V and 8 bases from J, the junction contained 4 bases not matched to a gene. Germline CDR1 KGHDR, CDR2 SFDVKD. The CDR3 runs to 14 residues. CDR3 DNA sequence: TGTGCCACCAGTGATCCGGGACAGGGCTATGAGCAGTTCTTC. Its translation: CATSDPGQGYEQFF.

V is TRBV12-3 or TRBV12-4 and J is TRBJ1-2; D is unclear. The V end was cut by 5 bases, the J end by 4 bases, with 17 bases between. The CDR3 is 15 amino acids. CDR3 in amino acids: CASSIGYSGTYGYTF. The CDR3 coding sequence is TGTGCCAGCAGTATAGGGTATTCAGGTACCTATGGCTACACCTTC.